The rows below give T cell receptor beta chains drawn from one sample of a study of cytomegalovirus exposure and HLA in healthy donors. This table comes from immunoSEQ multiplex PCR, and its TCRdb copy is limited to in-frame clones, with some not included. The sample carries about 97,000 clones, around 77% recorded once. Specimen: PBMCs. The receptors were gathered from a male donor in good health and CMV-seropositive. Both conserved end residues are part of each CDR3. D genes are given only for firm matches. Some rows mark clone size as missing; the rest say once, few, many or name a class of expanded clone.

V	J	length	D	size	DNA	CDR3
TRBV5-5	TRBJ2-7	15	TRBD2	.	TGTGCCAGCAGCTTGTCGGCTAGCGGGGGGTACGAGCAGTACTTC	CASSLSASGGYEQYF
TRBV6-6	TRBJ2-2	16	TRBD2	.	TGTGCCAGCAGCCCCAGACTAGCGGGAGGCTCCGGGGAGCTGTTTTTT	CASSPRLAGGSGELFF
TRBV6-5	TRBJ2-2	14	.	.	TGTGCCAGCAGTTATGGGCTAAACACCGGGGAGCTGTTTTTT	CASSYGLNTGELFF
TRBV28	TRBJ2-1	15	.	.	TGTGCCAGCACTCCCCCGGGGGGCCTCTACAATGAGCAGTTCTTC	CASTPPGGLYNEQFF
TRBV10-3	TRBJ2-7	13	.	.	TGTGCCATCAGTGGAATTAGCGCCCACGAGCAGTACTTC	CAISGISAHEQYF
TRBV28	TRBJ1-2	15	TRBD1	once	TGTGCCAGCAGAATGGGGGGACAGAGCCAGGTGGGCTACACCTTC	CASRMGGQSQVGYTF
TRBV4-3	TRBJ2-2	16	.	.	TGCGCCAGCAGCCAAGTCACCACCCGGGGCACCGGGGAGCTGTTTTTT	CASSQVTTRGTGELFF
TRBV19	TRBJ2-1	17	TRBD1	.	TGTGCCAGTAGTAGCAAGGAAGGGGGCCCGGATTACAATGAGCAGTTCTTC	CASSSKEGGPDYNEQFF
TRBV2	TRBJ2-2	17	.	.	TGTGCCAGCTCCCGGAGGGGCCAAGGCCCCGGGACCGGGGAGCTGTTTTTT	CASSRRGQGPGTGELFF
TRBV18	TRBJ1-1	14	.	.	TGTGCCAGCTCACCACTACAGGAGAACACTGAAGCTTTCTTT	CASSPLQENTEAFF
TRBV28	TRBJ1-5	16	TRBD1	few	TGTGCCAGCAACATACAGGGGGCCTTTAGCAATCAGCCCCAGCATTTT	CASNIQGAFSNQPQHF
TRBV7-2	TRBJ2-3	15	TRBD2	.	TGTGCCAGCAGCCCCCGGACTAGCGGGGGAAGTACGCAGTATTTT	CASSPRTSGGSTQYF
TRBV5-4	TRBJ2-3	16	TRBD2	few	TGTGCCAGCAGCACCCCTAGCGGGCTAAGCACAGATACGCAGTATTTT	CASSTPSGLSTDTQYF
TRBV6-1	TRBJ1-5	13	.	few	TGTGCCAGCAGTCCCCAGAGCAATCAGCCCCAGCATTTT	CASSPQSNQPQHF
TRBV2	TRBJ2-7	15	TRBD1	.	TGTGCCAGCAGTGCCCGGACAGGGGGGTCCTACGAGCAGTACTTC	CASSARTGGSYEQYF
TRBV4-1	TRBJ2-7	14	.	.	TGCGCCAGCAGCCAAGACGGGACTTCCTCTGAGCAGTACTTC	CASSQDGTSSEQYF
TRBV28	TRBJ1-2	16	TRBD1	few	TGTGCCAGCAGTGCGAGGCGGACAGGGGGGGGCTATGGCTACACCTTC	CASSARRTGGGYGYTF
TRBV27	TRBJ1-2	14	.	.	TGTGCCAGCAGTTTAAAGGCAGGGCCCTATGGCTACACCTTC	CASSLKAGPYGYTF
TRBV6-1	TRBJ2-7	13	.	once	TGTGCCAGCAGTGAAGATGGGGGGACCGAGCAGTACTTC	CASSEDGGTEQYF
TRBV6-1	TRBJ2-3	15	TRBD1	.	TGTGCCAGCAGTGATATTAGACAGGGACGAGATACGCAGTATTTT	CASSDIRQGRDTQYF
TRBV9	TRBJ1-2	15	TRBD1	.	TGTGCCAGCAGCGCCGGGACAGGGAGTCCCTATGGCTACACCTTC	CASSAGTGSPYGYTF
TRBV18	TRBJ1-1	16	TRBD1	.	TGTGCCAGCTCACCACAGGGGGCAAAAGGGAACACTGAAGCTTTCTTT	CASSPQGAKGNTEAFF
TRBV10-3	TRBJ1-2	14	.	.	TGTGCCATCAGTGAGTCGGGGGGTGGCTATGGCTACACCTTC	CAISESGGGYGYTF
TRBV29-1	TRBJ2-7	11	TRBD1	.	TGCAGCGTTTTTTCAGGACAGGTTCAGTACTTC	CSVFSGQVQYF
TRBV6-5	TRBJ1-4	14	.	.	TGTGCCAGTTCCCTGACACTCCTTAATGAAAAACTGTTTTTT	CASSLTLLNEKLFF
TRBV19	TRBJ2-2	15	.	.	TGTGCCAGTAAGACAGACTCGCAGGGGTCCGGGGAGCTGTTTTTT	CASKTDSQGSGELFF
TRBV4-2	TRBJ2-7	14	.	.	TGTGCCAGCAGCCGTCAGGGGAGTACCTACGAGCAGTACTTC	CASSRQGSTYEQYF
TRBV5-1	TRBJ2-6	19	TRBD2	.	TGCGCCAGCAGCGAAGGACTAGCCGATAACGGCTCTGGGGCCAACGGCCTGACTTTC	CASSEGLADNGSGANGLTF
TRBV7-9	TRBJ2-3	13	TRBD1	.	TGTGCCAGCGGACAGGGAATTCCAGATACGCAGTATTTT	CASGQGIPDTQYF
TRBV5-6	TRBJ1-4	13	.	.	TGTGCCAGCAGTCAACGGGGTGCTGAAAAACTGTTTTTT	CASSQRGAEKLFF
TRBV5-6	TRBJ2-1	17	TRBD2	.	TGTGCCAGCAGCCCTCGACTAGCGGGAGATCCCCTCGTAGAGCAGTTCTTC	CASSPRLAGDPLVEQFF
TRBV27	TRBJ1-2	16	.	.	TGTGCCAGCAGTTTAAGGGCAGGGACTATCAACTATGGCTACACCTTC	CASSLRAGTINYGYTF
TRBV11-3	TRBJ2-1	18	TRBD2	once	TGTGCCAGCAGCTTAGGAGGGGATACTAGCGGGGCTTACAATGAGCAGTTCTTC	CASSLGGDTSGAYNEQFF
TRBV19	TRBJ1-1	13	TRBD1	.	TGTGCCAGTAGTGGGACAGCGAACACTGAAGCTTTCTTT	CASSGTANTEAFF
TRBV28	TRBJ1-5	16	TRBD1	.	TGTGCCAGCAGTCCTACAGGGGCCGGGAGCAATCAGCCCCAGCATTTT	CASSPTGAGSNQPQHF
TRBV25-1	TRBJ2-6	16	.	.	TGTGCCAGCAGTTCCGACTATTCCTCTGGGGCCAACGTCCTGACTTTC	CASSSDYSSGANVLTF